These T cell receptor beta chains were read from a single sample in a study of T cells in Graves' hyperthyroidism and ophthalmopathy. MiXCR, applied by TCRdb to the multiplex PCR reads, yields one record per CDR3 protein. The repertoire holds some 460,000 distinct CDR3 sequences, approximately 14% seen once, with around 14% in the top ten. The sequencing sample was made of blood. The receptors derive from a woman aged 18-30 years with Graves' hyperthyroidism. Both conserved end residues are part of each CDR3. The order of the fields is V gene, J gene, CDR3 protein.

TRBV20-1	TRBJ2-1	CSAVGGGGHNEQFF
TRBV2	TRBJ1-5	CASSSPGVRGNQPQHF
TRBV2	TRBJ2-1	CASSLRQTGYNEQFF
TRBV5-1	TRBJ2-7	CASSTGVYEQYF
TRBV24-1	TRBJ2-2	CATSDPSYTGELFF
TRBV11-2	TRBJ2-1	CASSLEPKTGGIYNEQFF
TRBV5-5	TRBJ2-7	CASSLDEGTGSYNYEQYF
TRBV10-3	TRBJ2-7	CAIRERDAGEQYF
TRBV2	TRBJ2-7	CASSDSSQAISYEQYF
TRBV2	TRBJ1-1	CASSEDFQTEAFF
TRBV20-1	TRBJ2-7	CSAGDRSGSLSEQYF
TRBV10-3	TRBJ1-2	CAIRSLYGEGEGYGYTF
TRBV18	TRBJ1-5	CASSPGFSNQPQHF
TRBV7-9	TRBJ2-2	CASSLGLPGELFF
TRBV20-1	TRBJ2-5	CSARSEQGERETQYF
TRBV27	TRBJ2-1	CASSFLGGWNEQFF
TRBV15	TRBJ2-1	CATSRLAGGRSSYNEQFF
TRBV12-3/TRBV12-4	TRBJ2-7	CASSADRGRLGEQYF
TRBV7-3	TRBJ2-1	CASSPGPPPVNEQFF
TRBV7-3	TRBJ2-3	CASSLTSRGALTDTQYF